These 26 T cell receptor beta chains were all obtained from the same sample, sequenced in a study of breast tumors, draining lymph nodes, adjacent tissues. Axillary draining lymph nodes of breast cancer patients supplied the node samples. TCRdb re-called the multiplex PCR reads through MiXCR, storing one row per CDR3 protein. The sample consists of around 130,000 distinct CDR3 sequences, around a third of them appearing once. Sequencing used axillary lymph node tissue. These receptors were collected from a female donor with breast cancer. Some clones in this sample may be carry-over from other donors' samples.

This clonotype showed up many times. V usage is TRBV29-1 and J usage is TRBJ2-2; TRBD1 aligns across 9 bases. The length of the CDR3 is 14 residues. Trimming removed 4 bases from V and 4 bases from J; junction bases left unmatched: 4. Per germline, CDR1 SQVTM and CDR2 ANQGSEA. CDR3 bases: TGCAGCGTTGTCTGGACAGGGGCCACCGGGGAGCTGTTTTTT. Translation gives CSVVWTGATGELFF.

This clonotype was picked up many times. Here the CDR3 reads CASSEAKGSPLHF. The CDR3 DNA reads as TGTGCCAGCAGTGAAGCGAAGGGTTCACCCCTCCACTTT. The V gene is TRBV6-1, the J gene TRBJ1-6; D gene uncertain. From germline, CDR1 is MNHNS and CDR2 SASEGT. The CDR3 loop spans 13 amino acids. V lost 0 bases and J lost 9, with 6 bases in between.

This clonotype was counted ten times or more. The rearrangement joins TRBV12-3 or TRBV12-4 to TRBJ1-3, with 8 bases identical to TRBD1. After removal of 7 bases from V and 4 bases from J, the junction contained 12 bases not matched to a gene. The CDR3 length is 16 residues. The CDR3 loop reads CASTRGRGRLGNTIYF. The CDR3 DNA sequence: TGTGCCAGCACCCGTGGCAGGGGGCGATTGGGAAACACCATATATTTT.

Of note for this clonotype: This may stem from a read error, because a much larger clone lies one nucleotide away. This rearrangement joins TRBV18 to TRBJ2-7; TRBD2 is a possible D gene (6 bases). This CDR3 contains 15 residues. The germline CDR1 and CDR2 sequences are KGHSH and LQKENI. The CDR3 protein is CASSAGRGMSYERYV. For the CDR3, the DNA is TGTGCCAGCTCAGCCGGACGGGGGATGTCCTACGAGCGGTACGTC.

This clonotype was detected many times. This chain connects TRBV11-2 to TRBJ2-5, with D hard to call. Germline V lookup: CDR1 SGHAT, CDR2 FQNNGV. The length of the CDR3 is 15 residues. Trimming pared 1 base from V and 2 bases from J, leaving 11 bases between. The CDR3 nucleotides are TGTGCCAGCAGCTTAGTGGCGACCTCACAAGAGACCCAGTACTTC. Its protein is CASSLVATSQETQYF.

As for this clonotype: A read error may explain this, as a much larger clone is one base away. The chain is built from TRBV9 and TRBJ2-5; tentatively, D is TRBD1 (5 bases). Germline assignment: CDR1 SGDLS and CDR2 YYNGEE. The CDR3 runs 17 residues. The DNA for the CDR3 is TGTGTCAGCAGCCTAAGACGTCCCCCACTGGGGCAAGCGACCCAGTACTTC. Translating it yields CVSSLRRPPLGQATQYF.

This clonotype was counted ten times or more. This chain joins TRBV6-5 and TRBJ1-2; 7 bases agree with TRBD1. Germline loops: CDR1 MNHEY, CDR2 SVGAGI. J gave up 5 bases and V 5 bases, and 11 bases lay outside the gene matches. This CDR3 is built from 15 residues. The CDR3: CASSPLFRTGYGYTF. Here the CDR3 DNA reads TGTGCCAGCAGTCCCCTCTTTCGGACAGGATATGGCTACACCTTC.

The chain is built from TRBV9 and TRBJ2-7; 9 nucleotides agree with TRBD1. The length of the CDR3 is 16 residues. Per the germline V gene, CDR1 is SGDLS and CDR2 is YYNGEE. V lost 0 bases to trimming and J lost 0 bases; unmatched junction nucleotides: 4. CDR3 protein: CASSVDDRGGSYEQYF. The CDR3 DNA follows: TGTGCCAGCAGCGTAGATGACAGGGGGGGCTCCTACGAGCAGTACTTC.

The CDR3 nucleotides read TGCAGCGCTGGACAGGAGAGGACTGAAGCTTTCTTT. Amino acids: CSAGQERTEAFF. The chain recombines TRBV29-1 with TRBJ1-1; 7 bases match TRBD1. CDR1 is SQVTM and CDR2 is ANQGSEA in the germline V gene. Losses at the gene ends were 7 bases for V and 5 bases for J; bases not matched to a gene: 7. The CDR3 loop spans 12 amino acids.

This clonotype has more than one count but fewer than ten. It may be a read error: a sequence one base away is much more abundant. The rearrangement uses TRBV12-3 or TRBV12-4 and TRBJ1-2, with D hard to call. Trimming removed 1 base at V and 8 bases at J, with 14 bases between. CDR3 size: 14 residues. The CDR3 loop is CASSLEARRSGYTF. The CDR3 coding sequence is TGTGCCAGCAGTTTAGAAGCCCGCCGCAGCGGCTACACCTTC.

This clonotype was detected ten times or more. The rearrangement uses TRBV9 and TRBJ2-3; unclear D gene. The CDR3 sequence is 12 residues long. V was clipped by 2 bases and J by 4 bases, with 5 bases between them. Looked up from germline, CDR1 is SGDLS and CDR2 is YYNGEE. CDR3 in amino acids: CASSVVSDTQYF. CDR3 DNA: TGTGCCAGCAGCGTTGTTTCAGATACGCAGTATTTT.

The chain couples TRBV28 to TRBJ1-2; possible D gene TRBD1, 6 bases. Trimming took off 11 bases at V and 6 bases at J, with 10 bases between the two ends. The CDR3 runs 10 residues. Per the germline V gene, CDR1 is MDHEN and CDR2 is SYDVKM. CDR3 nucleotide sequence: TGTGCCGCTCGACAGGATGGCTACACCTTC. This gives the protein CAARQDGYTF.

This clonotype was counted a single time. V and J are TRBV20-1 and TRBJ2-3, with TRBD2 as a possible D gene (5 bases). This CDR3 comprises 13 residues. V lost 3 bases to trimming and J lost 0 bases, with 7 bases between them. Germline V gene lookup returns CDR1 DFQATT and CDR2 SNEGSKA (reference sequence). CDR3 DNA: TGCAGTGCTAGGGGAGCTAGCACAGATACGCAGTATTTT. Its translation: CSARGASTDTQYF.

This clonotype was observed a few times. The chain is built from TRBV5-8 and TRBJ2-5; D gene ambiguous. This CDR3 spans 14 amino acids. Between the trimmed V and J ends, which lost 4 bases and 1 base, there was a span of 11 bases. Germline-derived CDR1 and CDR2 are SGHTS and YDEGEE. CDR3 sequence: CASSLNPTQETQYF. The CDR3 DNA is TGTGCCAGCAGCCTCAACCCGACCCAAGAGACCCAGTACTTC. The entire variable domain, with the rest obtained from reference TRBV5-8 and TRBJ2-5, is as follows: EAGVTQSPTHLIKTRGQQATLRCSPISGHTSVYWYQQALGLGLQFLLWYDEGEERNRGNFPPRFSGRQFPNYSSELNVNALELEDSALYLCASSLNPTQETQYFGPGTRLLVL.

The chain couples TRBV20-1 to TRBJ2-2; 12 bases line up with TRBD2. Per germline, CDR1 DFQATT and CDR2 SNEGSKA (reference sequence). V shed 2 bases and J 6 bases; nucleotides not matched to a gene: 1. CDR3 length: 14 residues. CDR3 coding DNA: TGCAGTGCTAGACTAGCGGGAGGGCCCGGGGAGCTGTTTTTT. Its protein product is CSARLAGGPGELFF.

This clonotype has at least ten counts. This chain joins TRBV30 and TRBJ1-5, with D perhaps TRBD1 (6 bases). Trimming pared 3 bases from V and 4 bases from J, leaving 10 bases between. The CDR3 length is 13 residues. The germline gives CDR1 GTSNPN, CDR2 SVGIG (reference sequence). For the CDR3, the DNA is TGTGCCTGGAGCACAGACAGGAATCAGCCCCAGCATTTT. Residues: CAWSTDRNQPQHF.

This clonotype has at least ten counts. One junction end does not reproduce the germline sequence, and a read error may be involved. The genes are TRBV6-1 and TRBJ1-6; the D is unclear. The V gene's germline CDR1 is MNHNS and CDR2 SASEGT. CDR3 length: 15 residues. CDR3 nucleotides: TGTGCCAGCAGTGAAGGGCGGACTAATAATTCACCCCCCCACTTT. The encoded protein is CASSEGRTNNSPPHF.

This clonotype was observed at least ten times. This chain uses TRBV6-6 with TRBJ1-4; D not resolved. Trimming left V 0 bases short and J 2 bases short, with 7 bases between. This CDR3 has 15 residues. Germline CDR1 reads MNHNY; CDR2 reads SVGAGI (reference sequence). The CDR3 sequence is CASSYSSMTNEKLFF. The CDR3 nucleotides are TGTGCCAGCAGTTACTCGAGTATGACTAATGAAAAACTGTTTTTT.

This clonotype was counted at least ten times. This rearrangement joins TRBV30 to TRBJ1-2, with D perhaps TRBD1 (6 bases). Germline CDR1 reads GTSNPN; CDR2 reads SVGIG (reference sequence). Trimming took off 2 bases at V and 6 bases at J, with 13 bases between the two ends. The CDR3 totals 13 residues. The CDR3 is CAWSTPNRDGYTF. The CDR3, as DNA: TGTGCCTGGAGTACCCCCAACAGGGATGGCTACACCTTC.

This clonotype was detected many times. The J gene is TRBJ2-3, the V gene TRBV28; maybe TRBD2 (7 bases). The CDR3 is made up of 17 amino acids. Trimming left V 6 bases short and J 2 bases short, with 21 bases between. CDR1 and CDR2 (germline): MDHEN, SYDVKM. In DNA, the CDR3 is TGTGCCAGCAGGGCGGCGGGGGCCCTCGGAAACACAGATACGCAGTATTTT. Amino acids: CASRAAGALGNTDTQYF.

This clonotype showed up many times. V gene TRBV5-6 combines with J gene TRBJ2-1; possibly TRBD2 for D (5 bases). CDR1 and CDR2 from the germline V gene are SGHDT and YYEEEE. The CDR3 length is 13 residues. The V end lost 2 bases, the J end lost 8 bases, and 11 bases lay between the germline ends. The CDR3 DNA is TGTGCCAGCAGCTTAAATGGCGGGTATGAGCAGTTCTTC. Translated: CASSLNGGYEQFF.

Points on this clonotype: The DNA is omitted, as the CDR3 cannot be located on it reliably, and the CDR3 follows TCRdb's listing. The chain links TRBV29-1 to TRBJ1-2; the D segment call TRBD1 is taken from the table without a DNA check. CDR1 SQVTM and CDR2 ANQGSEA come from the germline V gene. With termini counted, the CDR3 has 16 amino acids. The CDR3 sequence is CTSVPAVVQGGCGYTF.

The genes are TRBV6-2 or TRBV6-3 and TRBJ1-3, with 7 bases that match TRBD1. Per germline, CDR1 MNHEY and CDR2 SVGEGT. Trimming removed 5 bases from V and 1 base from J; junction bases left unmatched: 17. This CDR3 is 19 amino acids long. CDR3 sequence (DNA): TGTGCCAGCAGTGACCCGCCTCAGGCAGGGGGACTTTCTGGAAACACCATATATTTT. Its protein product is CASSDPPQAGGLSGNTIYF.

The table lists this clonotype with many counts. The gene calls are TRBV28 and TRBJ2-3, with 9 positions matching TRBD2. This CDR3 has 14 residues. V shed 6 bases and J 5 bases; nucleotides not matched to a gene: 6. Per the germline V gene, CDR1 is MDHEN and CDR2 is SYDVKM. This chain's CDR3 is CASRIAGAGDTQYF. CDR3 nucleotides: TGTGCCAGCAGAATAGCGGGGGCCGGAGATACGCAGTATTTT.

In this sample, this clonotype turned up many times. The chain links TRBV12-3 or TRBV12-4 to TRBJ1-2; 8 positions agree with TRBD1. CDR3 length: 14 amino acids. V was pared by 3 bases and J by 3 bases, with 3 bases of the junction left unmatched. CDR3 DNA sequence: TGTGCCAGCAGTTTGCAGGGGGCGGACTATGGCTACACCTTC. Protein sequence: CASSLQGADYGYTF.

The V call is TRBV7-9, the J call TRBJ2-1; 8 bases match TRBD2. Germline-derived CDR1 and CDR2 are SEHNR and FQNEAQ (reference sequence). V shed 6 bases and J 10 bases; nucleotides not matched to a gene: 8. This CDR3 contains 13 residues. CDR3 loop: CASSPPAGDEQFF. CDR3 nucleotides: TGTGCCAGCAGTCCACCAGCGGGGGACGAGCAGTTCTTC.